This TCR beta chain was sequenced during a study of T-cell memory formation after mild COVID-19. Study background: Largely, the TCR clusters proved donor specific. General study findings and limits: Later expanders leaned toward CD4+, whereas clones contracting from day 15 to 85 were balanced CD4/CD8. Clones that contracted clustered mainly in CM and EM if CD4+ and in EMRA if CD8+. The finding that pre-infection memory included some responding clones suggested that cross-reactive memory joined.

In this sample, this clonotype is medium-sized. No antigen is known for it. TCRdb processed the 5' RACE reads anew with MiXCR; each CDR3 protein has one entry. The sample holds approximately 46,000 distinct CDR3 sequences, more than 10% seen once. Trimming removed 6 bases from V and 1 base from J, with 4 bases in between. The CDR3 is 13 amino acids. Germline lookup yields CDR1 SGHTA and CDR2 FQGTGA. The V and J genes are TRBV7-3 and TRBJ2-6; D gene unclear. The source is a man younger than 35 who had mild COVID-19 (a few samples of this study predate the infection). Cell type and time point are not known. Sequenced: PBMCs or a T cell subset sorted from them (not recorded which). The chain's CDR3 is CASRPSGANVLTF. The CDR3 DNA reads as TGTGCCAGCAGGCCTTCTGGGGCCAACGTCCTGACTTTC.